A single sample is the source of the 5 T cell receptor beta chains below, sequenced in a study of blood T cell repertoires in COVID-19. Sequencing used immunoSEQ multiplex PCR; TCRdb keeps in-frame clones, though not all of them. Among 50,000 to 65,000 clones listed, roughly 89% were seen once. Sequences were obtained from peripheral blood. The source of these receptors is a human donor in a cohort sampled during active COVID-19.

The rearrangement joins TRBV7-2 to TRBJ2-7; the D gene is possibly TRBD2 (5 bases). Germline CDR1 is SGHTA and CDR2 is FQGNSA. The CDR3 totals 14 residues. V shed 1 base and J shed 0 bases, with 7 bases lying between them. CDR3 residues: CASSLERSSYEQYF. CDR3 nucleotides: TGTGCCAGCAGCTTAGAGCGGTCCTCCTACGAGCAGTACTTC.

The CDR3 protein is CASRLLEQYF. Written as DNA, the CDR3 is TGTGCCAGTCGTCTCCTCGAGCAGTACTTC. The chain joins TRBV2 to TRBJ2-7, with D uncertain. Germline V CDR1 and CDR2: SNHLY, FYNNEI. V was cut by 9 bases and J by 6 bases, with 9 bases left in between. The CDR3 spans 10 residues.

The chain has TRBV5-1 and TRBJ2-7; TRBD2 agrees at 8 bases. The V gene end was trimmed by 0 bases and the J gene end by 3 bases; junction bases not matched to a gene: 2. Per the germline V gene, CDR1 is SGHRS and CDR2 is YFSETQ. This CDR3 is 14 amino acids long. The CDR3 bases are TGCGCCAGCAGCTTGGTTAGCGGGGACTACGAGCAGTACTTC. This translates into CASSLVSGDYEQYF. The full variable domain, in which reference TRBV5-1 and TRBJ2-7 provide the parts outside the CDR3, is KAGVTQTPRYLIKTRGQQVTLSCSPISGHRSVSWYQQTPGQGLQFLFEYFSETQRNKGNFPGRFSGRQFSNSRSEMNVSTLELGDSALYLCASSLVSGDYEQYFGPGTRLTVT.

The chain carries TRBV6-4 and TRBJ2-3; D is uncertain. The CDR3 length is 14 residues. Per germline, CDR1 MRHNA and CDR2 SNTAGT. Trimming removed 4 bases at V and 0 bases at J, with 8 bases between. The CDR3, as DNA: TGTGCCAGCAGTGGTCCGGTTAGCACAGATACGCAGTATTTT. It translates to CASSGPVSTDTQYF.

The chain combines TRBV27 with TRBJ2-7, with TRBD2 matching 7 bases. CDR1 is MNHEY, CDR2 SMNVEV, per germline (reference sequence). The CDR3 totals 14 residues. The junction had 8 bases not matched to a gene; V was cut back by 5 bases and J by 4 bases. DNA of the CDR3: TGTGCCAGCAGTCCAAAGGGAGGGTTGTACGAGCAGTACTTC. This sequence encodes CASSPKGGLYEQYF.